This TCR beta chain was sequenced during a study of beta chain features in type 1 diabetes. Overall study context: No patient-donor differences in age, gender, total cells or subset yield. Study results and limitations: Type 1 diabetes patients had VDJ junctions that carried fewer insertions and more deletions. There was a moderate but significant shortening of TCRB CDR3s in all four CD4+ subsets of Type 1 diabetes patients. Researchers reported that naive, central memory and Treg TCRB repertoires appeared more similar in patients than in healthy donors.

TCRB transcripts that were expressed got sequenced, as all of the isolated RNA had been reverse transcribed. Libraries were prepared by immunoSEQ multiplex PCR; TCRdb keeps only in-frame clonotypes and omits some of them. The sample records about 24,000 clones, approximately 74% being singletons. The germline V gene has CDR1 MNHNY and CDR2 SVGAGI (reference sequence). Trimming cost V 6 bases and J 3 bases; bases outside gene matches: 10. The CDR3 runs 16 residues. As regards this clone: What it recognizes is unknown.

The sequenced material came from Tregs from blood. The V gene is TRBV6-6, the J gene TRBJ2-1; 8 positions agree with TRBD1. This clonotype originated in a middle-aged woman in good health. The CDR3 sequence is CASSQTGGNYYNEQFF. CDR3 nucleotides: TGTGCCAGCAGCCAAACAGGGGGAAACTACTACAATGAGCAGTTCTTC.